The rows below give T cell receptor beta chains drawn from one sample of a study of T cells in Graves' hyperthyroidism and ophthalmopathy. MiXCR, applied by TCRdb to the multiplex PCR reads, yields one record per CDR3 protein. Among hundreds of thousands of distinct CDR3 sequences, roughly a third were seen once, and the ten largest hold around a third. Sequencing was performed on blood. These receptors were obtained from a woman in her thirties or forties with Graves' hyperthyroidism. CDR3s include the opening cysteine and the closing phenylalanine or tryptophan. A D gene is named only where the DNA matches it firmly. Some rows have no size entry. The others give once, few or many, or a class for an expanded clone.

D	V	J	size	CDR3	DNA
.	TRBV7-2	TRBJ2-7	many	CASSDGMTVKEQYF	TGTGCCAGCAGCGATGGGATGACCGTAAAAGAGCAGTACTTC
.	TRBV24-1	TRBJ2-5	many	CATSDPTGLVETQYF	TGTGCCACCAGTGACCCGACAGGTCTTGTGGAGACCCAGTACTTC
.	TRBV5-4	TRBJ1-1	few	CASSLWGGRDTEAFF	TGTGCCAGCAGCTTGTGGGGAGGGCGGGACACTGAAGCTTTCTTT
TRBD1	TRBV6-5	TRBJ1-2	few	CASSYSRDRGQEDYGYTF	TGTGCCAGCAGTTACTCCCGGGACAGGGGTCAAGAGGACTATGGCTACACCTTC
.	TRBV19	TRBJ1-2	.	CASSPFVGGDGYTF	TGTGCCAGCAGCCCCTTCGTGGGAGGGGATGGCTACACCTTC
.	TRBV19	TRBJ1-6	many	CASTTTSDSPLHF	TGTGCCAGTACCACGACATCGGATTCACCCCTCCACTTT
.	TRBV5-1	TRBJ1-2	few	CASSVGLKPPNYGYTF	TGCGCCAGCAGTGTGGGGTTGAAACCCCCTAACTATGGCTACACCTTC
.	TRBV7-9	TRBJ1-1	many	CASSLAYGYMATEAFF	TGTGCCAGCAGCTTAGCGTATGGGTATATGGCCACTGAAGCTTTCTTT
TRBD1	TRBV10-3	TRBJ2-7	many	CAISVGTGPYEQYF	TGTGCCATCAGTGTCGGGACAGGTCCCTACGAGCAGTACTTC
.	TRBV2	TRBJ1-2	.	CASRLGVGYTF	TGTGCCAGCCGACTCGGGGTAGGCTACACCTTC
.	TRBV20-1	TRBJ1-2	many	CSARDADYGYTF	TGCAGTGCGCGGGACGCAGACTATGGCTACACCTTC
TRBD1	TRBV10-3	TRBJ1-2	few	CAISEPDRVYGYTF	TGTGCCATCAGTGAGCCGGACAGGGTTTATGGCTACACCTTC
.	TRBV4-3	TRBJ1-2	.	CASSLIDLFGSPFTNYGYTF	TGCGCCAGCAGCCTAATCGATCTGTTCGGATCCCCCTTTACTAACTATGGCTACACCTTC
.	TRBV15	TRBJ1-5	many	CATSRGGGVQPQHF	TGTGCCACCAGCAGAGGTGGAGGGGTTCAGCCCCAGCATTTT
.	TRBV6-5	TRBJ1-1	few	CASSWGLMNTEAFF	TGTGCCAGCAGTTGGGGGTTAATGAACACTGAAGCTTTCTTT
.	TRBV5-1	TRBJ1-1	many	CASSLNVDPPEAFF	TGCGCCAGCAGCTTGAACGTTGACCCCCCGGAAGCTTTCTTT
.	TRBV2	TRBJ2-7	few	CASSEPDRSEQYF	TGTGCCAGCAGTGAACCCGACAGGTCCGAGCAGTACTTC
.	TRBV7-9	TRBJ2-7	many	CASSPGIASEQYF	TGTGCCAGCAGCCCAGGCATAGCTTCCGAGCAGTACTTC
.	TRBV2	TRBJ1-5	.	CASSVGQGDQPQHF	TGTGCCAGCAGCGTTGGTCAGGGAGATCAGCCCCAGCATTTT
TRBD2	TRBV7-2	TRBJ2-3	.	CASSFGLAGGGDTQYF	TGTGCCAGCAGCTTTGGACTAGCGGGAGGGGGAGATACGCAGTATTTT
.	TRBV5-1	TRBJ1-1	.	CASSEGGLGSTEAFF	TGCGCCAGCAGCGAAGGGGGGCTGGGGAGCACTGAAGCTTTCTTT
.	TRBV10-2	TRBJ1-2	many	CASRTDYGYTF	TGCGCCAGCAGGACAGATTATGGCTACACCTTC
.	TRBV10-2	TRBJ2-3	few	CASSVEITDTQYF	TGCGCCAGCAGTGTGGAGATCACAGATACGCAGTATTTT
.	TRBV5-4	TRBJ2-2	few	CASSRLGALSDTGELFF	TGCGCCAGCAGCCGCTTGGGGGCCCTATCAGACACCGGGGAGCTGTTTTTT
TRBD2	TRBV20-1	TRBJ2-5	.	CSDGRGGEETQYF	TGCAGTGATGGGCGGGGGGGTGAAGAGACCCAGTACTTC
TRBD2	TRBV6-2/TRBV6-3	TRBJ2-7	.	CASSYSYMGGDEQYF	TGTGCCAGCAGTTACTCCTACATGGGAGGGGACGAGCAGTACTTC
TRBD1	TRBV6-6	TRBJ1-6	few	CASRGTGQFYNSPLHF	TGTGCCAGCAGGGGGACAGGGCAGTTTTATAATTCACCCCTCCACTTT
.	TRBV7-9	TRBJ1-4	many	CASSQGRNNEKLFF	TGTGCCAGCAGCCAGGGACGCAATAATGAAAAACTGTTTTTT
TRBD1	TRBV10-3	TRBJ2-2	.	CAISSGTAGELFF	TGTGCCATCAGCAGTGGGACAGCCGGGGAGCTGTTTTTT
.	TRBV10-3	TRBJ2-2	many	CAIPSGENTGELFF	TGTGCCATCCCTTCAGGGGAAAACACCGGGGAGCTGTTTTTT
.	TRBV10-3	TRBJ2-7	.	CASLGVCREQYF	TGTGCCAGCCTCGGGGTTTGTCGCGAGCAGTACTTC
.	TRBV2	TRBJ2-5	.	CASRGISNQPQYF	TGTGCCAGCCGAGGGATTAGCAATCAGCCCCAGTACTTC
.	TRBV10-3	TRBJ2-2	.	CAIKIGGTGELFF	TGTGCCATCAAAATAGGGGGGACCGGGGAGCTGTTTTTT
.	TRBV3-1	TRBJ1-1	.	CASSRGTGTEAFF	TGTGCCAGCAGCCGAGGGACCGGGACTGAAGCTTTCTTT
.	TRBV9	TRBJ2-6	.	CASSVRGGIGANVLTF	TGTGCCAGCAGCGTACGTGGAGGGATTGGGGCCAACGTCCTGACTTTC
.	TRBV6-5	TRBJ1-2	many	CASGRDLAAGYTF	TGTGCCAGCGGAAGGGACCTGGCAGCCGGCTACACCTTC
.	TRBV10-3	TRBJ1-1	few	CAIRRGAELEAFF	TGTGCCATCCGCCGCGGAGCCGAACTTGAAGCTTTCTTT
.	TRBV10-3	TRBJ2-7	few	CASSEVVGNYEQYF	TGTGCCAGCAGTGAAGTCGTCGGAAACTACGAGCAGTACTTC
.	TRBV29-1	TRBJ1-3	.	CSVVMDSGGNTIYF	TGCAGCGTTGTCATGGACAGTGGTGGAAACACCATATATTTT
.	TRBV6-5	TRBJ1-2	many	CASSHQGGMNYGYTF	TGTGCCAGCAGCCACCAAGGAGGGATGAACTATGGCTACACCTTC
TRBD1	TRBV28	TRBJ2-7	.	CASRRSLGQLYEQYF	TGTGCCAGCAGGCGATCTTTGGGACAGCTATACGAGCAGTACTTC